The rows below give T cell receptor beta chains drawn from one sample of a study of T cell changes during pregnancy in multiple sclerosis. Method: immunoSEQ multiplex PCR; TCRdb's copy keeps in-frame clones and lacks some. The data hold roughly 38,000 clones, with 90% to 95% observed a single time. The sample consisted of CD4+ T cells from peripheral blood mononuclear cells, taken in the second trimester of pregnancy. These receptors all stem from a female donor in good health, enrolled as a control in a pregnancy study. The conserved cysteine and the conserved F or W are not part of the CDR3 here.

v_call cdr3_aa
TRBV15 ATSRDRNTEAF
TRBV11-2 ASSGYRAETQY
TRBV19 ASSHIQGSRTEAF
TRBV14 ASSQARKTQY
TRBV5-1 ASSLDGGGETQY
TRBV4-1 ASSRPSDDEQF
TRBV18 ASSPSLAGVGETQY
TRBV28 ASSLPGLRQETQY
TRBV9 ASSVGPLNQPQH
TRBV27 ASSLGTASTNEKLF
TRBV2 ASSELTSAYNEQF
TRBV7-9 ASTGQQTGEAF
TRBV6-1 ASSEVPTGTAYNEQF
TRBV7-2 ASSSHGRGNGPGELF
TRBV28 ASRGLGAKAF
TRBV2 ASSEQGNYGYT
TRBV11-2 ASSLAHRTSGASYEQY
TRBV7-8 ASSSQDLNQPQH
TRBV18 ASSPLPQETQY
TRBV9 ASLMGQTGELF
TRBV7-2 ASSLGLGQSGLGETQY
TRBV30 AWASGGGKTQY
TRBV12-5 ASGFVPLNSPLH
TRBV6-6 ASSYSAGVSGYT
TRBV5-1 ASSLIGTGIGTGELF
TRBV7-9 ASSPGYSGTGAETQY
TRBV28 ASSLSGEKLF
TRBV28 ASTPGQGADWPQH
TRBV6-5 ASSYVATVTYNEQF
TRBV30 AWSVTGLTGSPLH
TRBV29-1 SVEDPERSTDTQY
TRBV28 ASQTSGTVGELF
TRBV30 AWSRVQGALATEAF
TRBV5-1 ASSSLGGGNEQF
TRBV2 ASRTSGRSLGEQY
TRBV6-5 ASSYSVGTGGTEAF
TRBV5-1 ASTLDNTDTQY
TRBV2 ASNRDKGPPLH
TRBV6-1 ASVPGSHPYEQY
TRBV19 ASSPEQSFFFGYGYT